The source of this TCR beta chain is a study of beta chain features in type 1 diabetes. The V segment lost 5 bases and the J segment 6 bases; nucleotides outside the gene matches: 7. Germline CDR1 and CDR2: LNHDA and SQIVND (reference sequence). The CDR3 consists of 15 residues. Sequenced material consisted of expressed TCRB transcripts (all of the isolated RNA was reverse transcribed). The data were produced by immunoSEQ multiplex PCR, yet TCRdb's version contains in-frame clones alone and is incomplete. The sample has roughly 230,000 clones, about 10% seen once. General study results and limits: The study notes PCR might favor shorter templates equally in patients and controls. Type 1 diabetes patients had TCRB CDR3s that were shorter (moderately but significantly so) in all four CD4+ subsets.

Comment on this clone: The target antigen is unknown.

Every single donor gave one heparinised blood draw, and these averaged approximately 110 mL. Each of the sorted populations had a purity greater than 95%. The receptor was derived from a woman between 18 and 29 years old in good health. Material for sequencing was naive CD4+ T cells from blood. The rearrangement joins TRBV19 to TRBJ1-5, with 10 positions matching TRBD1. CDR3 protein: CASSSGTGAGQPQHF. CDR3 DNA: TGTGCCAGTAGTTCCGGGACAGGGGCAGGTCAGCCCCAGCATTTT.